This T cell receptor (beta chain) was documented in a study of PD-1 blockade in mismatch repair-deficient tumors. This CDR3 comprises 14 residues. The germline gives CDR1 SGHNT, CDR2 YENEEA. V was pared by 1 base and J by 4 bases, with 8 bases between. TCRdb keeps only in-frame clones here, not all; method: immunoSEQ multiplex PCR. Of around 68,000 clones in the sample, about 78% were seen once. Within the sample, this clone is medium-sized. The gene calls are TRBV11-3 and TRBJ2-1; D is unresolved. The sample consisted of peripheral blood, taken 2 weeks after starting pembrolizumab. The sequence was collected from an adult with mismatch repair-deficient cancer. The CDR3 region is CASSLVAQYNEQFF. The CDR3 DNA is TGTGCCAGCAGCTTAGTTGCCCAATACAATGAGCAGTTCTTC.